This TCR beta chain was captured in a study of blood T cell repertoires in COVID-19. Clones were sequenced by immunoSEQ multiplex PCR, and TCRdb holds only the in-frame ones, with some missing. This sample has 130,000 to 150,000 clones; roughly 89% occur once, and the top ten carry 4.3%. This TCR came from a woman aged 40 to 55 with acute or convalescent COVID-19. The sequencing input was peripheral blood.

CDR3 residues: CSVRGGDTQYF. The CDR3 DNA reads TGCAGTGTCCGGGGGGGAGATACGCAGTATTTT. The chain uses TRBV20-1 and TRBJ2-3, with 8 bases aligning to TRBD2. V was pared by 7 bases and J by 5 bases, with 2 bases of the junction left unmatched. CDR1 DFQATT and CDR2 SNEGSKA come from the germline V gene (reference sequence). This CDR3 region has 11 residues.